Each of the 28 T cell receptor beta chains below was sequenced from the same sample in a study of CD8+CD57+ T cells in acquired aplastic anemia. The authors sequenced patients whose flow cytometry had shown CD8+CD57+ cell expansion. Template material for TCR beta VDJ and CDR3 profiling consisted of genomic DNA. MiXCR, applied by TCRdb to the reads, yields one record per CDR3 protein. The sample has 200,000 to 300,000 distinct CDR3 sequences; 65% to 90% are singletons. Sequenced input: sorted CD4+, CD8+, or CD8+CD57+ T cells (not recorded which) from PBMCs. Receptor source: a human donor with aplastic anemia.

This clonotype was observed a single time. The V and J genes are TRBV6-1 and TRBJ2-7; D is uncertain. From germline, CDR1 is MNHNS and CDR2 SASEGT. The CDR3 length is 13 residues. The V end was cut by 4 bases, the J end by 4 bases, with 11 bases between. As DNA, the CDR3 is TGTGCCAGCAGTGTGGGGAACCGGTACGAGCAGTACTTC. Protein product: CASSVGNRYEQYF.

The chain is built from TRBV7-2 and TRBJ1-5; weak D call: TRBD1 (5 bases). Deletions cut 4 bases from V and 16 bases from J, with 26 bases between. The germline V gene has CDR1 SGHTA and CDR2 FQGNSA. The CDR3 runs 15 residues. The CDR3 region is CASSWGVEDTQYFHF. The CDR3 DNA is TGTGCCAGCAGCTGGGGCGTGGAAGATACGCAGTATTTTCATTTT.

Comments on this clonotype: This CDR3 is missing its conserved last phenylalanine or tryptophan, likely due to a read error. The chain joins TRBV19 to TRBJ2-3; D possibly corresponds to TRBD2 (6 bases). Germline CDR1 LNHDA, CDR2 SQIVND (reference sequence). This CDR3 spans 15 amino acids. Between the trimmed V and J ends, which lost 6 bases and 6 bases, there was a span of 19 bases. The CDR3 region is CASSRTGGAFDTQYV. The CDR3 DNA reads as TGTGCCAGTAGCCGGACCGGGGGAGCGTTTGATACGCAGTATGTT.

About this clonotype: Germline is not matched at one junction end, which may reflect a read error. The chain has TRBV2 and TRBJ2-7, with a tentative D call TRBD2 (7 bases). In germline, CDR1 is SNHLY, CDR2 FYNNEI. The CDR3 contains 15 residues. The CDR3 nucleotides read TGCGCCAGCAGCGCTGGACGGGGGGCGAACACCGAACCGTACTTT. Translation gives CASSAGRGANTEPYF. Variable domain in full (rest from reference TRBV2 and TRBJ2-7): EPEVTQTPSHQVTQMGQEVILRCVPISNHLYFYWYRQILGQKVEFLVSFYNNEISEKSEIFDDQFSVERPDGSNFTLKIRSTKLEDSAMYFCASSAGRGANTEPYFGPGTRLTVT.

Details on this clonotype: It is likely a read error, because the conserved phenylalanine at the end of the CDR3 is missing. The DNA is omitted, as the CDR3 cannot be located on it reliably, and the CDR3 follows TCRdb's listing. The CDR3 reads CASSPCTGDHTVS. The V call is TRBV7-9, the J call TRBJ2-1; the DNA was not used to check the table's D call, TRBD1. The length of the CDR3 is 13 amino acids, counting both ends. Germline loops: CDR1 SEHNR, CDR2 FQNEAQ (reference sequence).

The V gene is TRBV2, the J gene TRBJ1-1; D gene ambiguous. Germline loops: CDR1 SNHLY, CDR2 FYNNEI. The CDR3 is 14 residues long. V lost 8 bases and J lost 5, with 18 bases in between. The CDR3 DNA follows: TGTGCCAGCGTAAAGGGTGGGCGGTCGACTGAAGCTTTCTTT. It translates to CASVKGGRSTEAFF.

This clonotype was counted only a few times. Its ends do not fully match the called genes, so a read error is possible. This sequence joins TRBV7-8 and TRBJ2-7, with TRBD2 matching 8 bases. The CDR3 covers 13 residues. CDR1 SGHVS and CDR2 FQNEAQ come from the germline V gene. The CDR3 spells CASSFAGGPDTYF. The CDR3 nucleotides read TGTGCCAGCAGCTTCGCGGGGGGTCCCGATACGTACTTT.

The DNA of the CDR3 is TGTGCCAGCAGCTCCAGACTAGCGGGCCCACAAGAGACCCAGTACTTC. This encodes CASSSRLAGPQETQYF. The chain combines TRBV7-2 with TRBJ2-5, with TRBD2 identical over 10 bases. CDR1 SGHTA and CDR2 FQGNSA come from the germline V gene. The V gene end was trimmed by 4 bases and the J gene end by 2 bases; junction bases not matched to a gene: 7. The CDR3 totals 16 residues. The full variable domain, with the rest looked up from reference TRBV7-2 and TRBJ2-5, is GAGVSQSPSNKVTEKGKDVELRCDPISGHTALYWYRQSLGQGLEFLIYFQGNSAPDKSGLPSDRFSAERTGGSVSTLTIQRTQQEDSAVYLCASSSRLAGPQETQYFGPGTRLLVL.

The rearrangement links TRBV2 to TRBJ2-3; possibly TRBD1 or TRBD2 for D (6 bases each). The germline gives CDR1 SNHLY, CDR2 FYNNEI. Trimming took off 10 bases at V and 3 bases at J, with 14 bases between the two ends. This CDR3 is built from 13 residues. The CDR3 sequence: CAIGGGETDTQYF. For the CDR3, the DNA is TGTGCCATCGGGGGCGGGGAGACAGATACGCAGTATTTT. Full variable domain (missing parts from reference TRBV2 and TRBJ2-3): EPEVTQTPSHQVTQMGQEVILRCVPISNHLYFYWYRQILGQKVEFLVSFYNNEISEKSEIFDDQFSVERPDGSNFTLKIRSTKLEDSAMYFCAIGGGETDTQYFGPGTRLTVL.

This clonotype was seen just once. The chain carries TRBV9 and TRBJ1-1; 7 nucleotides match TRBD1. Germline values: CDR1 SGDLS, CDR2 YYNGEE. The CDR3 spans 14 residues. V lost 6 bases, J lost 1 base, and 6 bases stayed unmatched. CDR3 loop: CASTLDRWNTEAFF. The CDR3 coding sequence is TGTGCCAGCACCTTGGACAGGTGGAACACTGAAGCTTTCTTT.

The rearrangement uses TRBV2 and TRBJ2-7, with 8 bases that match TRBD2. The germline CDR1 and CDR2 sequences are SNHLY and FYNNEI. This CDR3 has 16 amino acids. V gave up 4 bases and J gave up 4 bases; unmatched junction bases: 12. The CDR3 spells CASSGVGSGSGYEQYV. The DNA for the CDR3 is TGTGCCAGCAGTGGGGTGGGGAGCGGGAGTGGGTACGAGCAGTACGTC.

This clonotype was counted a single time. This chain uses TRBV15 with TRBJ1-1; 7 nucleotides line up with TRBD1. This CDR3 contains 16 residues. The ends lost 0 bases at V and 4 bases at J; junction bases unmatched: 8. From germline, CDR1 is LNHNV and CDR2 YYDKDF (reference sequence). CDR3: CATSRDRWDRSTEAFF. In DNA, the CDR3 is TGTGCCACCAGCAGAGATCGGTGGGACAGATCCACTGAAGCTTTCTTT.

Remarks on this clonotype: A read error is likely, as this CDR3 ends without the conserved phenylalanine or tryptophan. The limits of the CDR3 on the DNA are not certain, so only TCRdb's listed CDR3 is given. This chain joins TRBV2 and TRBJ2-6; the D segment call TRBD1 is taken from the table without a DNA check. From germline, CDR1 is SNHLY and CDR2 FYNNEI. The CDR3 spans 16 residues, counting both ends. CDR3 loop: CASSLNPTYEQYFGPG.

In regard to this clonotype: Its ends do not fully match the called genes, so a read error is possible. The chain joins TRBV7-2 to TRBJ2-7; TRBD2 agrees at 14 bases. The CDR3 runs to 14 residues. Germline V gives CDR1 SGHTA, CDR2 FQGNSA. The CDR3 DNA follows: TGTGCCACCAGCCTGGGACTAGCGGGAGTCGAGCAGTACTTC. Amino acid sequence: CATSLGLAGVEQYF.

As for this clonotype: The junction and the germline gene differ at one end; a read error may be behind it. CDR3 residues: CASSSRDRGMDYVF. The CDR3 coding sequence is TGTGCCAGCAGCTCACGGGACAGGGGCATGGACTATGTCTTC. The chain has TRBV7-9 and TRBJ2-1, with 10 nucleotides matching TRBD1. This CDR3 is built from 14 residues. Germline assignment: CDR1 SEHNR and CDR2 FQNEAQ (reference sequence). Variable domain in full (rest from reference TRBV7-9 and TRBJ2-1): DTGVSQNPRHKITKRGQNVTFRCDPISEHNRLYWYRQTLGQGPEFLTYFQNEAQLEKSRLLSDRFSAERPKGSFSTLEIQRTEQGDSAMYLCASSSRDRGMDYVFGPGTRLTVL.

Points on this clonotype: It is likely a read error, because the conserved phenylalanine at the end of the CDR3 is missing. The limits of the CDR3 on the DNA are not certain, so only TCRdb's listed CDR3 is given. V usage is TRBV2 and J usage is TRBJ1-1; the DNA was not compared with TRBD1, the D call given in the table. The CDR3 length is 15 residues, termini included. In germline, CDR1 is SNHLY, CDR2 FYNNEI. The CDR3 sequence: CASGVDVTDTPEFFL.

The gene calls are TRBV9 and TRBJ2-5; 7 bases match TRBD2. The junction had 14 bases not matched to a gene; V was cut back by 3 bases and J by 12 bases. In germline, CDR1 is SGDLS, CDR2 YYNGEE. There are 14 residues in the CDR3. The CDR3 region has the DNA TGTGCCAGCAGCGGAGGGGACTATCCCCTGATCAAGTACTTC. It is translated as CASSGGDYPLIKYF.

The chain carries TRBV12-3 or TRBV12-4 and TRBJ2-7, with D tentatively TRBD2 (6 bases). Trimming took 6 bases from V and 0 from J, leaving 24 bases between them. CDR3 length equals 18 residues. The CDR3 loop is CASSFTDPRDSRSYEQYV. The CDR3 DNA follows: TGTGCCAGCAGCTTTACCGACCCCCGGGACTCCCGCTCCTACGAGCAGTACGTC.

V gene TRBV7-9 combines with J gene TRBJ2-3; unclear D gene. This CDR3 spans 14 amino acids. The V and J ends lost 3 bases and 8 bases respectively, with 15 bases between them. Germline V CDR1 and CDR2: SEHNR, FQNEAQ (reference sequence). This CDR3 reads CASSFQRSRGTQYF. CDR3 bases: TGTGCCAGCAGCTTTCAAAGAAGCCGCGGTACGCAGTATTTT.

The count of this clonotype is one. The chain has TRBV9 and TRBJ1-1, with a tentative D call TRBD1 (5 bases). CDR3 size: 15 residues. Looked up from germline, CDR1 is SGDLS and CDR2 is YYNGEE. V dropped 2 bases and J dropped 12 bases, with 23 bases sitting between them. The CDR3 bases are TGTGCCAGCAGCGTCGGGACTAGCAGAAAAACTACGCCTTTCTTT. Protein product: CASSVGTSRKTTPFF.

The count of this clonotype is one. The final CDR3 position lacks the conserved phenylalanine or tryptophan, pointing to a likely read error. It is unclear where the CDR3 begins or ends on the DNA, so no DNA is shown, and the CDR3 is as TCRdb lists it. The V gene is TRBV2, the J gene TRBJ1-6; the table's D call TRBD1 went unverified against the DNA. Counting both end residues, the CDR3 totals 17 amino acids. The germline V gene encodes CDR1 SNHLY and CDR2 FYNNEI. CDR3 loop: CASSEGGQSSYNSPLHD.

About this clonotype itself: At one boundary the junction diverges from the germline segment, which might be a read error. The chain has TRBV2 and TRBJ2-3; 8 nucleotides line up with TRBD1. This CDR3 is built from 13 residues. Germline CDR1 SNHLY, CDR2 FYNNEI. For the CDR3, the DNA is TGTGCCAGCAGGGCCGGGACAGGAAGTTATGAGTATTTC. Protein product: CASRAGTGSYEYF. The entire variable domain, with the rest obtained from reference TRBV2 and TRBJ2-3, is as follows: EPEVTQTPSHQVTQMGQEVILRCVPISNHLYFYWYRQILGQKVEFLVSFYNNEISEKSEIFDDQFSVERPDGSNFTLKIRSTKLEDSAMYFCASRAGTGSYEYFGPGTRLTVL.

The gene calls are TRBV20-1 and TRBJ1-6, with D possibly TRBD1 on 6 matching bases. CDR3 length: 14 residues. Per germline, CDR1 DFQATT and CDR2 SNEGSKA (reference sequence). Deletions cut 5 bases from V and 8 bases from J, with 16 bases between. The CDR3 region is CSAEARGGYSPLHF. The CDR3 region has the DNA TGCAGTGCTGAGGCCCGCGGGGGCTATTCACCCCTCCACTTT.

As to this clonotype: No DNA is shown, since the ends of the CDR3 on it are uncertain; the CDR3 is the one TCRdb lists. V is TRBV9 and J is TRBJ2-3. The length of the CDR3 is 14 amino acids, counting both ends. CDR1 is SGDLS, CDR2 YYNGEE, per germline. CDR3 loop: CASSVGSGTHSLDF.

V usage is TRBV7-2 and J usage is TRBJ2-5; the D gene is possibly TRBD1 (6 bases). The germline CDR1 and CDR2 sequences are SGHTA and FQGNSA. Trimming pared 11 bases from V and 11 bases from J, leaving 27 bases between. This CDR3 has 14 residues. The CDR3 coding sequence is TGTGCCTACAGGGTAGCAGCGTACCAAGAGAATCAGTACTTC. Amino acid sequence: CAYRVAAYQENQYF.

The chain employs TRBV7-4 and TRBJ2-3, with D possibly TRBD2 on 5 matching bases. Per the germline V gene, CDR1 is SGHVT and CDR2 is SQSDAQ. Trimming stripped 6 bases from V and 12 bases from J, with 28 bases between. CDR3 length: 16 residues. As DNA, the CDR3 is TGTGCCAGCAGTGTAGTGGTTACGAGCAGTACGTCTAGCCAGTATTTT. Translating gives CASSVVVTSSTSSQYF.

This clonotype appeared once. The junction shows a germline mismatch at one end, possibly a read error. This chain joins TRBV19 and TRBJ2-3; D is uncertain. The CDR3 sequence is 14 residues long. Germline CDR1 reads LNHDA; CDR2 reads SQIVND (reference sequence). CDR3 protein: CASSIARGAYKQQF. The CDR3 nucleotides read TGTGCCAGTAGTATAGCGAGAGGAGCCTACAAGCAGCAGTTC.

This sequence joins TRBV19 and TRBJ2-3, with 7 bases lining up with TRBD2. The CDR3 has 14 residues. The ends lost 1 base at V and 13 bases at J; junction bases unmatched: 11. Germline CDR1 is LNHDA and CDR2 is SQIVND (reference sequence). As DNA, the CDR3 is TGTGCCAGTAGTATAGCTAGCGGAGCCGACAATGAGTATTTT. The encoded protein is CASSIASGADNEYF.